This TCR beta chain originates from a study of CD8 T cells in Susac syndrome. Germline CDR1 SGHRS, CDR2 YFSETQ. The CDR3 runs 15 residues. Trimming stripped 2 bases from V and 4 bases from J, with 15 bases between. Study-wide results and caveats: Regarding the TCR sequencing and HLA analysis, the study admitted that a relatively small number of individuals were involved.

The multiple sclerosis controls were treatment-naive patients affected by stable or active relapsing-remitting disease. FACS was used to enrich TEMRA cells, whereas the CD8+ and CD4+ T cells were obtained by negative isolation. When the RNA was reverse transcribed, random hexamers were used with an input of about 0.5 to 1 ug. TCRdb independently ran MiXCR on the immunoSEQ multiplex PCR reads; one entry per CDR3 protein. This table has around 230,000 distinct CDR3 sequences, roughly 96% appearing once. Regarding this clonotype: Its target is not known.

The sequence was obtained from a human donor with multiple sclerosis. Sequencing was done on a sample of CD4+ T cells from PBMCs. This rearrangement joins TRBV5-1 to TRBJ2-5; the D gene could be TRBD1 or TRBD2 (5 bases each). This chain's CDR3 is CASSLKGPAGETQYF. DNA for the CDR3: TGCGCCAGCAGCTTAAAGGGACCGGCGGGAGAGACCCAGTACTTC. The variable domain in full, completed from reference TRBV5-1 and TRBJ2-5, reads KAGVTQTPRYLIKTRGQQVTLSCSPISGHRSVSWYQQTPGQGLQFLFEYFSETQRNKGNFPGRFSGRQFSNSRSEMNVSTLELGDSALYLCASSLKGPAGETQYFGPGTRLLVL.